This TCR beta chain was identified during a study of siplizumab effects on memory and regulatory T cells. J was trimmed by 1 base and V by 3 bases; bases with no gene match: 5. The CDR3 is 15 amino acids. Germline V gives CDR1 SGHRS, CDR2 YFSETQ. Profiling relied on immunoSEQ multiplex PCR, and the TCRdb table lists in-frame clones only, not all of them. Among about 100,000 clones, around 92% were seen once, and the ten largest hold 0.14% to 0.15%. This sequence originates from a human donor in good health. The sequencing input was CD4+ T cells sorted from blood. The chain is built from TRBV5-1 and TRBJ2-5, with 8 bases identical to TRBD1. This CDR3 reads CASSWGTGVQETQYF. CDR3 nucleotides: TGCGCCAGCAGCTGGGGGACAGGCGTCCAAGAGACCCAGTACTTC.